Below, 28 T cell receptor beta chains from the same sample are listed, as sequenced in a study of graft-versus-host responses after intestinal transplantation. Their recognized antigens are unknown. Generated by immunoSEQ multiplex PCR, the TCRdb table keeps only in-frame clones and is missing some. The data contain about 110,000 clones, roughly 92% of them singletons. Specimen: unstimulated CD4+ T cells sorted from spleen or lymph node cells, collected before transplant. All receptors come from a human donor who was the organ donor for an intestinal transplant.

This clone occurred once. The chain combines TRBV7-2 with TRBJ2-3; 9 positions match TRBD2. Unmatched junction bases numbered 3, after V lost 0 bases and J lost 5 bases. This CDR3 is built from 15 residues. Per germline, CDR1 SGHTA and CDR2 FQGNSA. The CDR3 here is CASSLALAGRDTQYF. As DNA, the CDR3 is TGTGCCAGCAGCTTAGCCCTAGCGGGACGAGATACGCAGTATTTT.

About this clone itself: The junction departs from the called germline gene at one end, perhaps through a read error. The chain has TRBV28 and TRBJ1-5; D remains unclear. This CDR3 has 16 amino acids. Germline CDR1 reads MDHEN; CDR2 reads SYDVKM. Here the CDR3 reads CPHLTGLVHSNQPQHF. In DNA form, the CDR3 reads TGCCCCCACTTAACCGGCCTAGTCCACAGCAATCAGCCCCAGCATTTT.

The V gene is TRBV2, the J gene TRBJ1-2; TRBD1 is a possible D gene (6 bases). Trimming shortened V by 0 bases and J by 4 bases, and 18 bases separated the two germline ends. Germline CDR1 and CDR2: SNHLY and FYNNEI. The CDR3 contains 17 residues. The CDR3 coding sequence is TGTGCCAGCAGTGAAGCGCCCTATATACAGGGACGCTATGGCTACACCTTC. It translates to CASSEAPYIQGRYGYTF.

The chain employs TRBV7-3 and TRBJ1-4; 11 positions agree with TRBD1. The CDR3 is 19 residues long. The germline CDR1 and CDR2 sequences are SGHTA and FQGTGA. V lost 2 bases, J lost 0 bases, and 8 bases stayed unmatched. CDR3 coding DNA: TGTGCCAGCAGCTTAGGCGTGATGGGACAGGGGGCAACTAATGAAAAACTGTTTTTT. It yields the protein CASSLGVMGQGATNEKLFF.

The chain is built from TRBV18 and TRBJ2-1; TRBD2 is a possible D gene (6 bases). Germline-derived CDR1 and CDR2 are KGHSH and LQKENI. CDR3 length: 15 residues. Trimming removed 3 bases from V and 3 bases from J, with 12 bases in between. The CDR3 spells CASSPVPSVYNEQFF. DNA for the CDR3: TGTGCCAGCTCACCGGTTCCTAGCGTCTACAATGAGCAGTTCTTC. The entire variable domain, with the rest obtained from reference TRBV18 and TRBJ2-1, is as follows: NAGVMQNPRHLVRRRGQEARLRCSPMKGHSHVYWYRQLPEEGLKFMVYLQKENIIDESGMPKERFSAEFPKEGPSILRIQQVVRGDSAAYFCASSPVPSVYNEQFFGPGTRLTVL.

This clone was seen just once. This rearrangement joins TRBV9 to TRBJ2-6; D gene uncertain. This CDR3 is 14 amino acids long. The V gene's germline CDR1 is SGDLS and CDR2 YYNGEE. V lost 0 bases and J 4 bases, leaving 5 bases between the germline ends. The CDR3 spells CASSVAAGANVLTF. The CDR3 nucleotides are TGTGCCAGCAGCGTAGCTGCCGGGGCCAACGTCCTGACTTTC.

Concerning this clone: This specimen includes other DNA sequences encoding the same CDR3. CDR3: CASSLGGRTDTQYF. Written as DNA, the CDR3 is TGCGCCAGCAGCTTGGGGGGCCGCACAGATACGCAGTATTTT. This chain joins TRBV5-1 and TRBJ2-3, with D possibly being TRBD1 (5 bases). Trimming pared 0 bases from V and 1 base from J, leaving 6 bases between. Germline V gene sequence: CDR1 SGHRS, CDR2 YFSETQ. CDR3 size: 14 residues.

In its sample, this clone was seen a few times. The chain couples TRBV5-3 to TRBJ2-4; TRBD1 might be the D (6 bases). TRBV5-3 is treated as an ORF (open reading frame) with a function not yet certain. There are 17 residues in the CDR3. Trimming took 3 bases from V and 0 from J, leaving 16 bases between them. CDR3 residues: CARSSGASRIAKNIQYF. As DNA, the CDR3 is TGTGCCAGAAGCTCAGGGGCCTCCCGGATAGCCAAAAACATTCAGTACTTC.

The rearrangement uses TRBV10-3 and TRBJ1-3, with D unclear. Germline V gene data show CDR1 as ENHRY and CDR2 as SYGVKD. Trimming removed 3 bases from V and 8 bases from J, with 11 bases in between. The CDR3 length is 13 residues. CDR3 amino acids: CAISEQPTDTIYF. The CDR3 DNA reads TGTGCCATCAGTGAACAGCCCACAGACACCATATATTTT.

The sample holds one count of this clone. CDR3 DNA sequence: TGTGCCAGCAGCCCCCAGGGGACCTACGAGCAGTACTTC. Amino acid sequence: CASSPQGTYEQYF. The chain uses TRBV28 and TRBJ2-7; TRBD1 might be the D (6 bases). This CDR3 comprises 13 residues. V was trimmed by 6 bases and J by 2 bases, leaving 11 bases between them. Per germline, CDR1 MDHEN and CDR2 SYDVKM.

The chain is built from TRBV6-1 and TRBJ1-4; no reliable D call. With 7 bases removed from V and 0 bases from J, the gap between germline ends came to 9 bases. Germline V gives CDR1 MNHNS, CDR2 SASEGT. The CDR3 sequence is 14 residues long. In DNA form, the CDR3 reads TGTGCCAGCACCCCCCTTGCAACTAATGAAAAACTGTTTTTT. Translating it yields CASTPLATNEKLFF.

This chain uses TRBV9 with TRBJ1-1; no reliable D call. V was trimmed by 0 bases and J by 1 base, leaving 7 bases between them. This CDR3 is built from 14 residues. Germline V gives CDR1 SGDLS, CDR2 YYNGEE. CDR3: CASSVGIENTEAFF. CDR3 DNA: TGTGCCAGCAGCGTAGGCATCGAGAACACTGAAGCTTTCTTT.

This chain connects TRBV6-5 to TRBJ2-2; weak D call: TRBD2 (7 bases). Trimming took 6 bases from V and 6 from J, leaving 14 bases between them. The CDR3 is 14 amino acids. Germline V gene sequence: CDR1 MNHEY, CDR2 SVGAGI. The CDR3 bases are TGTGCCAGCAGGCAACAGGGAGGGTCCGGGGAGCTGTTTTTT. Translation: CASRQQGGSGELFF.

The genes are TRBV29-1 and TRBJ2-7; 10 nucleotides match TRBD2. CDR1 and CDR2 from the germline V gene are SQVTM and ANQGSEA. V lost 2 bases, J lost 2 bases, and 9 bases stayed unmatched. The CDR3 runs 16 residues. Here the CDR3 reads CSVETSSGSFPYEQYF. DNA for the CDR3: TGCAGCGTTGAAACGTCTAGCGGGAGCTTTCCCTACGAGCAGTACTTC.

The chain carries TRBV30 and TRBJ1-4; 9 nucleotides match TRBD1. CDR1 and CDR2 from the germline V gene are GTSNPN and SVGIG (reference sequence). With 5 bases clipped from V and 10 bases from J, the junction kept 2 bases outside the gene matches. The CDR3 is 11 residues long. The CDR3 spells CAWVQGAKLFF. The DNA of the CDR3 is TGTGCCTGGGTACAGGGGGCAAAACTGTTTTTT.

The chain employs TRBV7-2 and TRBJ2-5, with 11 bases matching TRBD2. V dropped 4 bases and J dropped 4; count of bases not matched to a gene: 2. The length of the CDR3 is 14 residues. The germline V gene has CDR1 SGHTA and CDR2 FQGNSA. CDR3 region: CASSSTSGIETQYF. The CDR3 DNA reads as TGTGCCAGCAGCTCGACTAGCGGGATAGAGACCCAGTACTTC.

The rearrangement uses TRBV29-1 and TRBJ2-2; a weak D match, TRBD1 (5 bases). Germline V gene lookup returns CDR1 SQVTM and CDR2 ANQGSEA. This CDR3 has 13 amino acids. The V end was cut by 4 bases, the J end by 4 bases, with 10 bases between. CDR3 DNA: TGCAGCGTTGGCAGGGCCGGCACCGGGGAGCTGTTTTTT. This encodes CSVGRAGTGELFF.

The genes are TRBV11-2 and TRBJ1-1; tentative D call: TRBD1 (6 bases). V lost 4 bases and J lost 5, with 14 bases in between. CDR1 SGHAT and CDR2 FQNNGV come from the germline V gene. CDR3 length: 14 residues. The CDR3 DNA is TGTGCCAGCAGCTGGGGGGGGCAAGGTACTGAAGCTTTCTTT. Amino acid sequence: CASSWGGQGTEAFF.

The rearrangement uses TRBV9 and TRBJ1-1, with D tentatively TRBD1 (6 bases). Germline CDR1 and CDR2: SGDLS and YYNGEE. The CDR3 length is 15 residues. Trimming cost V 3 bases and J 5 bases, with 17 bases left between them. The CDR3 spells CASSARRGRFTEAFF. DNA of the CDR3: TGTGCCAGCAGCGCCCGCCGGGGGCGGTTTACTGAAGCTTTCTTT.

V and J are TRBV25-1 and TRBJ2-5; D not certain. The CDR3 sequence is 16 residues long. Trimming cost V 0 bases and J 5 bases, with 16 bases left between them. CDR1 is MGHDK and CDR2 is SYGVNS in the germline V gene. CDR3 sequence reads: CASSEYESPQTETQYF. The DNA of the CDR3 is TGTGCCAGCAGTGAATATGAAAGCCCGCAGACGGAGACCCAGTACTTC.

The chain couples TRBV7-2 to TRBJ2-5, with unresolved D. Germline V gene data show CDR1 as SGHTA and CDR2 as FQGNSA. V shed 6 bases and J shed 5 bases, with 16 bases lying between them. The CDR3 consists of 14 residues. This chain's CDR3 is CASRNGRGVETQYF. The CDR3 nucleotides read TGTGCCAGCAGGAACGGACGTGGGGTGGAGACCCAGTACTTC.

This chain links TRBV28 with TRBJ2-7; D remains unclear. V lost 6 bases and J lost 6, with 15 bases in between. CDR1 is MDHEN, CDR2 SYDVKM, per germline. This CDR3 contains 13 residues. The CDR3 sequence is CASSAVAIGEQYF. Here the CDR3 DNA reads TGTGCCAGCAGCGCCGTAGCCATAGGCGAGCAGTACTTC.

This chain joins TRBV5-1 and TRBJ1-1, with unresolved D. V was clipped by 5 bases and J by 1 base, with 9 bases between them. The CDR3 has 13 residues. In germline, CDR1 is SGHRS, CDR2 YFSETQ. CDR3 residues: CASSKNGNTEAFF. The CDR3 DNA follows: TGCGCCAGCAGTAAGAATGGGAACACTGAAGCTTTCTTT. Complete variable domain (other parts from reference TRBV5-1 and TRBJ1-1): KAGVTQTPRYLIKTRGQQVTLSCSPISGHRSVSWYQQTPGQGLQFLFEYFSETQRNKGNFPGRFSGRQFSNSRSEMNVSTLELGDSALYLCASSKNGNTEAFFGQGTRLTVV.

The genes are TRBV28 and TRBJ2-7; 8 nucleotides align to TRBD2. Germline V gene lookup returns CDR1 MDHEN and CDR2 SYDVKM. Trimming cost V 5 bases and J 0 bases; bases outside gene matches: 6. CDR3 length: 15 residues. The CDR3 bases are TGTGCCAGCAGTGCCACTAGCGGACTCTCCTACGAGCAGTACTTC. This codes for CASSATSGLSYEQYF.

The chain employs TRBV5-8 and TRBJ1-1; 7 bases are a match to TRBD1. Germline values: CDR1 SGHTS, CDR2 YDEGEE. V dropped 3 bases and J dropped 4; count of bases not matched to a gene: 6. This CDR3 spans 14 amino acids. This chain's CDR3 is CASSSHRGGTEAFF. In DNA, the CDR3 is TGTGCCAGCAGCTCGCACAGGGGAGGCACTGAAGCTTTCTTT. Full variable domain (rest looked up from reference TRBV5-8 and TRBJ1-1): EAGVTQSPTHLIKTRGQQATLRCSPISGHTSVYWYQQALGLGLQFLLWYDEGEERNRGNFPPRFSGRQFPNYSSELNVNALELEDSALYLCASSSHRGGTEAFFGQGTRLTVV.

The V gene is TRBV5-1, the J gene TRBJ2-3; D is possibly TRBD1 or TRBD2 (5 bases each). This CDR3 region has 16 residues. The germline V gene has CDR1 SGHRS and CDR2 YFSETQ. V lost 4 bases, J lost 2 bases, and 17 bases lay in between. In nucleotides, the CDR3 is TGCGCCAGCAGCCCTAACCGCCGGGGCTCCACAGATACGCAGTATTTT. Protein: CASSPNRRGSTDTQYF.

This clone has a handful of counts. The V gene is TRBV5-8, the J gene TRBJ2-7; no clear D gene. The length of the CDR3 is 12 residues. The germline V and J ends were trimmed by 4 bases and 7 bases, with 12 bases remaining between them. Germline CDR1 and CDR2: SGHTS and YDEGEE. In DNA, the CDR3 is TGTGCCAGCAGCCGAAAGCCCCGTGAGCAGTACTTC. Its protein product is CASSRKPREQYF.

This chain links TRBV9 with TRBJ1-3, with 8 bases identical to TRBD1. The V and J ends lost 2 bases and 0 bases, in that order; junction bases with no gene match: 1. The CDR3 extends over 15 amino acids. The germline V gene encodes CDR1 SGDLS and CDR2 YYNGEE. The CDR3 reads CASSVDRGSGNTIYF. The CDR3 nucleotides are TGTGCCAGCAGCGTTGACAGGGGCTCTGGAAACACCATATATTTT. Variable domain in full (rest from reference TRBV9 and TRBJ1-3): DSGVTQTPKHLITATGQRVTLRCSPRSGDLSVYWYQQSLDQGLQFLIQYYNGEERAKGNILERFSAQQFPDLHSELNLSSLELGDSALYFCASSVDRGSGNTIYFGEGSWLTVV.